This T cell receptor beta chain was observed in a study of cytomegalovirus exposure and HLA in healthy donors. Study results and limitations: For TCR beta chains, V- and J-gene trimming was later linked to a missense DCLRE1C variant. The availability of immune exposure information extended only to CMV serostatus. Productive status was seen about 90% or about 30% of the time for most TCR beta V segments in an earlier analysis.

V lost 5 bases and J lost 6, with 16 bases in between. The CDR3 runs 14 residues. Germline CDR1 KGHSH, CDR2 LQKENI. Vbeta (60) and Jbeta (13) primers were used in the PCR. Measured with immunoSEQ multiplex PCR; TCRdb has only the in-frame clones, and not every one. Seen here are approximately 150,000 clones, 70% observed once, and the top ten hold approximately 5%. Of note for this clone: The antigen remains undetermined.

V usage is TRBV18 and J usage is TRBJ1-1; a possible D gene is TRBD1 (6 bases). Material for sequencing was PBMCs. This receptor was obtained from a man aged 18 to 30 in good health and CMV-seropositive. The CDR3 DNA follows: TGTGCCAGCTCAGGCAGGGGTACTTGGGCTGAAGCTTTCTTT. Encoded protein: CASSGRGTWAEAFF.